The TCR beta chain described here comes from a study of identical twins. General observations from the study: The same donors were not followed; conclusions instead depended on cross-sectional statistical analysis.

At least ten counts were recorded for this clonotype. Antigen: not known. A universal primer site came from template switching; cDNA carried unique molecular identifiers. TCRdb re-called the 5' RACE reads through MiXCR, storing one row per CDR3 protein. The table includes hundreds of thousands of distinct CDR3 sequences, around 6% detected once. The sample consisted of naive T cells sorted from blood. The TCR was taken from a man aged 18-30 years in good health.

The CDR3 bases are TGTGCCAGCAGCACGGGACAGGGGCAGCAAGAGACCCAGTACTTC. Translated: CASSTGQGQQETQYF. The V gene is TRBV11-2, the J gene TRBJ2-5; TRBD1 aligns across 10 bases. The ends lost 5 bases at V and 2 bases at J; junction bases unmatched: 5. The germline V gene encodes CDR1 SGHAT and CDR2 FQNNGV. The CDR3 is 15 residues long. The complete variable domain, with remaining parts taken from reference TRBV11-2 and TRBJ2-5, reads EAGVAQSPRYKIIEKRQSVAFWCNPISGHATLYWYQQILGQGPKLLIQFQNNGVVDDSQLPKDRFSAERLKGVDSTLKIQPAKLEDSAVYLCASSTGQGQQETQYFGPGTRLLVL.